This T cell receptor (beta chain) appears in the sequencing data of a study of blood T cells in healthy people across ages. Combining a sample-barcoded 5' primer with a J-beta primer mix, a second PCR ran for roughly 7 to 12 cycles. TCRdb reprocessed the 5' RACE reads with MiXCR, giving one entry per CDR3 protein. The table has hundreds of thousands of distinct CDR3 sequences, 55% to 65% seen once. This CDR3 is built from 14 residues. Germline-derived CDR1 and CDR2 are SQVTM and ANQGSEA. The ends were cut back, 7 bases at V and 2 bases at J, with 16 bases in the middle. At least 7 million PBMCs were isolated per sample.

V and J are TRBV29-1 and TRBJ2-3; D is possibly TRBD2 (6 bases). This TCR was recovered from a man aged 30 to 45 in good health. Input material: blood. CDR3 loop: CSGRVRQATDTQYF. The CDR3, as DNA: TGCAGCGGGAGGGTTAGGCAGGCCACAGATACGCAGTATTTT.